Each of the 23 T cell receptor beta chains below was sequenced from the same sample in a study of shared clonotypes between healthy human individuals. TCRdb keeps only in-frame clones here, not all; method: immunoSEQ multiplex PCR. The data contain 1.4 million or so clones, about 98.5% of them singletons. What was sequenced was naive CD4+ T cells sorted from blood. The subset denotes: CD45RA+ positively selected. These receptor sequences come from a man aged 25-45 years in good health.

This rearrangement joins TRBV6-1 to TRBJ2-7, with no clear D. The CDR3 covers 14 residues. Germline CDR1 MNHNS, CDR2 SASEGT. V was cut by 6 bases and J by 5 bases, with 17 bases left in between. Here the CDR3 DNA reads TGTGCCAGCAGCGATTATTTCACCCGGGACGAGCAGTACTTC. Translation gives CASSDYFTRDEQYF.

The chain has TRBV14 and TRBJ1-3; no clear D gene. Germline V CDR1 and CDR2: SGHDN, FVKESK. The V gene lost 3 bases and the J gene lost 4 bases, with 7 bases spanning the gap. The CDR3 sequence is 13 residues long. CDR3: CASSHHTGNTIYF. CDR3 nucleotide sequence: TGTGCCAGCAGCCATCACACGGGAAACACCATATATTTT.

This chain connects TRBV30 to TRBJ1-5, with D possibly matching TRBD1 (5 bases). Germline lookup yields CDR1 GTSNPN and CDR2 SVGIG (reference sequence). This CDR3 contains 14 residues. Trimming removed 0 bases at V and 7 bases at J, with 13 bases between. The CDR3 nucleotides are TGTGCCTGGAGTGTTTCCCTGGGGGAGCAGCCCCAGCATTTT. Protein sequence: CAWSVSLGEQPQHF.

V is TRBV7-9 and J is TRBJ2-1, with 7 bases identical to TRBD2. Germline V gene lookup returns CDR1 SEHNR and CDR2 FQNEAQ (reference sequence). Trimming removed 2 bases from V and 0 bases from J; junction bases left unmatched: 4. The CDR3 consists of 16 residues. CDR3 in amino acids: CASSLFRTSSYNEQFF. CDR3 coding DNA: TGTGCCAGCAGCTTATTCCGGACTAGCTCCTACAATGAGCAGTTCTTC.

V gene TRBV18 combines with J gene TRBJ1-2; D unresolved. Trimming took off 8 bases at V and 0 bases at J, with 16 bases between the two ends. The germline CDR1 and CDR2 sequences are KGHSH and LQKENI. This CDR3 comprises 15 residues. CDR3 in DNA: TGTGCCAGCACCACGGGTGCACGAACTAACTATGGCTACACCTTC. It codes for CASTTGARTNYGYTF.

With regard to this clone: Other DNA sequences from this sample encode an identical CDR3 as well. V gene TRBV15 combines with J gene TRBJ2-7; D is possibly TRBD1 (5 bases). Germline V gene data show CDR1 as LNHNV and CDR2 as YYDKDF (reference sequence). The ends were cut back, 0 bases at V and 6 bases at J, with 6 bases in the middle. CDR3 length: 12 residues. CDR3 sequence (DNA): TGTGCCACCAGCAGAGACAGGGCCGAGCAGTACTTC. This gives the protein CATSRDRAEQYF. The full variable domain, in which reference TRBV15 and TRBJ2-7 provide the parts outside the CDR3, is DAMVIQNPRYQVTQFGKPVTLSCSQTLNHNVMYWYQQKSSQAPKLLFHYYDKDFNNEADTPDNFQSRRPNTSFCFLDIRSPGLGDTAMYLCATSRDRAEQYFGPGTRLTVT.

This sequence joins TRBV9 and TRBJ1-2, with 7 bases fitting TRBD1. Per germline, CDR1 SGDLS and CDR2 YYNGEE. The CDR3 is 15 residues long. J lost 0 bases, V lost 0 bases, and 2 bases had no gene match. The CDR3 loop reads CASSVDRGANYGYTF. In nucleotides, the CDR3 is TGTGCCAGCAGCGTAGACAGGGGCGCTAACTATGGCTACACCTTC.

This clone occurred once. The V gene is TRBV18, the J gene TRBJ2-4; D is possibly TRBD1 (6 bases). The CDR3 totals 15 residues. Deletions cut 2 bases from V and 8 bases from J, with 16 bases between. The germline gives CDR1 KGHSH, CDR2 LQKENI. The CDR3 here is CASSPIPGAIDIQYF. Written as DNA, the CDR3 is TGTGCCAGCTCACCAATTCCAGGGGCTATCGACATTCAGTACTTC.

The CDR3 here is CASSLPGGGRANYGYTF. CDR3 in DNA: TGCGCCAGCAGCCTCCCTGGGGGTGGGCGAGCTAACTATGGCTACACCTTC. The rearrangement joins TRBV5-1 to TRBJ1-2; a weak D match, TRBD1 (5 bases). The CDR3 runs 17 residues. Trimming took off 4 bases at V and 0 bases at J, with 19 bases between the two ends. Germline CDR1 is SGHRS and CDR2 is YFSETQ.

The chain links TRBV6-5 to TRBJ2-1; 7 bases agree with TRBD2. CDR1 is MNHEY and CDR2 is SVGAGI in the germline V gene. CDR3 size: 15 residues. V lost 7 bases and J lost 7; bases outside the gene matches: 13. CDR3 protein: CASTRSLAAANEQFF. In DNA form, the CDR3 reads TGTGCCAGCACCAGGAGTCTAGCGGCGGCTAATGAGCAGTTCTTC.

V is TRBV5-1 and J is TRBJ2-6, with 8 bases that match TRBD2. Germline lookup yields CDR1 SGHRS and CDR2 YFSETQ. The trim removed 4 bases at V and 0 bases at J, leaving 12 bases unmatched. This CDR3 is 19 amino acids long. CDR3 sequence (DNA): TGCGCCAGCAGCCGAATCGGACTAGCTACTACCTCTGGGGCCAACGTCCTGACTTTC. This codes for CASSRIGLATTSGANVLTF.

The V call is TRBV11-2, the J call TRBJ1-1, with D unresolved. The CDR3 spans 13 residues. Between the trimmed V and J ends, which lost 3 bases and 6 bases, there was a span of 11 bases. Germline CDR1 and CDR2: SGHAT and FQNNGV. The DNA for the CDR3 is TGTGCCAGCAGCTTTCGACGGAAACCTGAAGCTTTCTTT. It encodes CASSFRRKPEAFF.

The chain couples TRBV5-5 to TRBJ1-2; D remains unclear. The germline gives CDR1 SGHKS, CDR2 YYEKEE (reference sequence). Trimming took 2 bases from V and 7 from J, leaving 12 bases between them. The CDR3 contains 13 residues. For the CDR3, the DNA is TGTGCCAGCAGCTTTCTGTCCGCTACTGGCTACACCTTC. Amino acid sequence: CASSFLSATGYTF.

V is TRBV28 and J is TRBJ2-2, with TRBD2 matching 9 bases. CDR3 length: 14 residues. CDR1 and CDR2 (germline): MDHEN, SYDVKM. V was pared by 2 bases and J by 8 bases, with 3 bases of the junction left unmatched. CDR3: CASSLAGGLGELFF. CDR3 nucleotide sequence: TGTGCCAGCAGTTTAGCGGGAGGGCTTGGGGAGCTGTTTTTT.

This clone has just one count. Within the sample, other DNA sequences also encode this same CDR3. The chain uses TRBV9 and TRBJ2-7; unclear D gene. Per the germline V gene, CDR1 is SGDLS and CDR2 is YYNGEE. The CDR3 runs to 14 residues. Trimming pared 0 bases from V and 4 bases from J, leaving 11 bases between. CDR3 DNA: TGTGCCAGCAGCGTAGAGGCAGGACCTTACGAGCAGTACTTC. Its translation is CASSVEAGPYEQYF. Full variable domain (missing parts from reference TRBV9 and TRBJ2-7): DSGVTQTPKHLITATGQRVTLRCSPRSGDLSVYWYQQSLDQGLQFLIQYYNGEERAKGNILERFSAQQFPDLHSELNLSSLELGDSALYFCASSVEAGPYEQYFGPGTRLTVT.

The chain couples TRBV7-2 to TRBJ2-2, with unresolved D. Germline CDR1 SGHTA, CDR2 FQGNSA. The CDR3 extends over 16 amino acids. V lost 10 bases and J 2 bases, leaving 20 bases between the germline ends. The CDR3 DNA follows: TGTGCCACCCCCCACCAGCCCAGCTTAAACACCGGGGAGCTGTTTTTT. Translating gives CATPHQPSLNTGELFF.

The rearrangement joins TRBV5-4 to TRBJ2-7, with 9 bases matching TRBD2. Germline CDR1 reads SGHNT; CDR2 reads YYREEE (reference sequence). The V segment lost 4 bases and the J segment 1 base; nucleotides outside the gene matches: 6. The CDR3 length is 15 residues. The CDR3 DNA sequence: TGTGCCAGCAGCCCGGAACTAGCGGGTTCCTACGAGCAGTACTTC. Translated: CASSPELAGSYEQYF.

This rearrangement joins TRBV5-4 to TRBJ2-5; D is unclear. Germline loops: CDR1 SGHNT, CDR2 YYREEE (reference sequence). The CDR3 runs 12 residues. Trimming stripped 3 bases from V and 4 bases from J, with 7 bases between. The CDR3 nucleotides are TGTGCCAGCAGCTCGAGTCCAGAGACCCAGTACTTC. This sequence encodes CASSSSPETQYF.

V and J are TRBV7-9 and TRBJ1-3; D gene unclear. The CDR3 has 19 residues. The germline CDR1 and CDR2 sequences are SEHNR and FQNEAQ (reference sequence). Trimming left V 5 bases short and J 4 bases short, with 27 bases between. The CDR3 spells CASSQETGFGASRGNTIYF. CDR3 in DNA: TGTGCCAGCAGCCAGGAAACGGGATTCGGAGCGTCGAGGGGAAACACCATATATTTT. The full variable domain, in which reference TRBV7-9 and TRBJ1-3 provide the parts outside the CDR3, is DTGVSQNPRHKITKRGQNVTFRCDPISEHNRLYWYRQTLGQGPEFLTYFQNEAQLEKSRLLSDRFSAERPKGSFSTLEIQRTEQGDSAMYLCASSQETGFGASRGNTIYFGEGSWLTVV.

Notes on this clone: Additional DNA sequences in this sample encode the identical CDR3. V usage is TRBV19 and J usage is TRBJ2-1; D is uncertain. Trimming took 1 base from V and 0 from J, leaving 7 bases between them. This CDR3 has 15 residues. Germline lookup yields CDR1 LNHDA and CDR2 SQIVND (reference sequence). CDR3 loop: CASSIAGSSYNEQFF. The CDR3 DNA reads as TGTGCCAGTAGTATAGCGGGCAGCTCCTACAATGAGCAGTTCTTC.

The chain has TRBV9 and TRBJ2-7, with 11 bases matching TRBD2. Trimming removed 4 bases from V and 3 bases from J; junction bases left unmatched: 15. The CDR3 sequence is 18 residues long. Germline CDR1 is SGDLS and CDR2 is YYNGEE. The CDR3 region has the DNA TGTGCCAGCAGCCTCGGGAGGGTAGCGGGAGGGCCTTACTACGAGCAGTACTTC. Translation: CASSLGRVAGGPYYEQYF. Filled out from reference TRBV9 and TRBJ2-7, the complete variable domain reads DSGVTQTPKHLITATGQRVTLRCSPRSGDLSVYWYQQSLDQGLQFLIQYYNGEERAKGNILERFSAQQFPDLHSELNLSSLELGDSALYFCASSLGRVAGGPYYEQYFGPGTRLTVT.

V and J are TRBV5-1 and TRBJ1-1; TRBD1 is a possible D gene (6 bases). CDR3 length: 15 residues. Trimming shortened V by 5 bases and J by 6 bases, and 20 bases separated the two germline ends. CDR1 and CDR2 from the germline V gene are SGHRS and YFSETQ. The CDR3 DNA reads TGCGCCAGCAGTTCTTCAGGGGCTGGTTACGCTGAAGCTTTCTTT. Amino acid sequence: CASSSSGAGYAEAFF. The full variable domain, with the rest looked up from reference TRBV5-1 and TRBJ1-1, is KAGVTQTPRYLIKTRGQQVTLSCSPISGHRSVSWYQQTPGQGLQFLFEYFSETQRNKGNFPGRFSGRQFSNSRSEMNVSTLELGDSALYLCASSSSGAGYAEAFFGQGTRLTVV.

The chain recombines TRBV13 with TRBJ2-1; 15 nucleotides match TRBD2. The V segment lost 5 bases and the J segment 2 bases; nucleotides outside the gene matches: 7. CDR1 PRHDT and CDR2 FYEKMQ come from the germline V gene (reference sequence). There are 18 residues in the CDR3. DNA for the CDR3: TGTGCCAGCAGCCCAACAGGACTAGCGGGAGGGCCCTACAATGAGCAGTTCTTC. It yields the protein CASSPTGLAGGPYNEQFF. Variable domain in full (rest from reference TRBV13 and TRBJ2-1): AAGVIQSPRHLIKEKRETATLKCYPIPRHDTVYWYQQGPGQDPQFLISFYEKMQSDKGSIPDRFSAQQFSDYHSELNMSSLELGDSALYFCASSPTGLAGGPYNEQFFGPGTRLTVL.